The TCR beta chain described here comes from a study of regulatory T cells in long-lasting Graves disease. Noted time point: newly diagnosed GD, antithyroid drugs for less than 3 months. From RNA extracted from PBMCs, the TCR library was made. This clonotype was found once. Construction of TCR beta libraries relied on iRepertoire HTBI primers and on Arm-PCR targeting CDR3 regions. TCRdb recomputed calls from the multiplex PCR reads with MiXCR, one row per CDR3 protein. The sample records about 540,000 distinct CDR3 sequences, 13% being singletons. Trimming took 6 bases from V and 5 from J; bases not matched to a gene: 7. This CDR3 spans 14 amino acids. Germline lookup yields CDR1 SNHLY and CDR2 FYNNEI. These data were also reused for a study on T cells in Graves' hyperthyroidism and ophthalmopathy. From that study: The study used the HTBI primer set for a first-round RT-PCR of the TCR CDR3.

The sample here was peripheral blood mononuclear cells (PBMCs), taken at new diagnosis, from a patient treated with antithyroid drugs. V is TRBV2 and J is TRBJ2-7; 10 bases map to TRBD1. This sequence originates from a man aged 25-45 years with Graves disease. This chain's CDR3 is CASRLTGGRDEQYF. For the CDR3, the DNA is TGTGCCAGCAGATTGACAGGGGGCCGGGACGAGCAGTACTTC. Full variable domain (remainder filled in from reference TRBV2 and TRBJ2-7): EPEVTQTPSHQVTQMGQEVILRCVPISNHLYFYWYRQILGQKVEFLVSFYNNEISEKSEIFDDQFSVERPDGSNFTLKIRSTKLEDSAMYFCASRLTGGRDEQYFGPGTRLTVT.